The clone carrying this T cell receptor beta chain was seen many times. Its antigen remains unidentified. The data originate from a study of early T cells in non-severe SARS-CoV-2 infection. On the study more broadly: Bulk RNA isolated from unsorted whole blood underwent sequencing; chains were not paired. General study points: Reliance on VDJdb matching favored anti-spike CD8 responses; private and CD4 specificities were missed.

This CDR3 comprises 16 residues. Trimming took 1 base from V and 2 from J, leaving 11 bases between them. The germline CDR1 and CDR2 sequences are MGHRA and YSYEKL. Unique molecular identifiers were added to individual cDNA molecules. A single record per CDR3 protein comes from TCRdb applying MiXCR to the 5' RACE reads. Of about 26,000 distinct CDR3 sequences listed, under 5% are singletons. The J gene is TRBJ1-4, the V gene TRBV4-1, with D tentatively TRBD1 (6 bases). Sample: whole blood. The sequence was obtained from an adult who was a healthcare worker with PCR-confirmed SARS-CoV-2 infection or an uninfected control (not recorded which). CDR3 DNA sequence: TGCGCCAGCAGCCAAGGATCTGGACAGACTAATGAAAAACTGTTTTTT. This translates into CASSQGSGQTNEKLFF.